This T cell receptor (beta chain) originates from a study of blood T cell repertoires in COVID-19. Membership in each cohort depended on participant-reported clinical history. Resolution of symptoms, clearance, or two negative PCRs was present in recovered Cohort 3 donors. Profiled with immunoSEQ multiplex PCR; TCRdb holds only in-frame clones, not every one. This repertoire shows roughly 130,000 clones, approximately 80% found once; its top ten account for 7% to 10%. The CDR3 sequence is 16 residues long. CDR1 and CDR2 from the germline V gene are SGHVS and FQNEAQ. V dropped 5 bases and J dropped 6 bases, with 19 bases sitting between them.

The sequence was obtained from a man in his fifties or sixties who had recovered from COVID-19. Material for sequencing was PBMCs or T cells enriched from blood (not recorded which). The genes are TRBV7-8 and TRBJ2-2, with D tentatively TRBD2 (5 bases). DNA for the CDR3: TGTGCCAGCAGCGTGCGGGTACTCGGGGTTCCCGGGGAGCTGTTTTTT. Its protein is CASSVRVLGVPGELFF.